Below, 15 T cell receptor beta chains from the same sample are listed, as sequenced in a study of neurological immune-mediated disorders. The time point is: technical triplicate 2. TCRdb independently ran MiXCR on the 5' RACE reads; one entry per CDR3 protein. This repertoire shows about 59,000 distinct CDR3 sequences, 24% found once; its top ten account for under 5.5%. Sample: PBMCs. Every receptor here comes from a man in his fifties or sixties with HTLV-1-associated myelopathy (HAM/TSP).

Many counts were recorded for this clonotype. The chain links TRBV20-1 to TRBJ2-5, with D maybe TRBD1 (5 bases). This CDR3 region has 14 residues. V gave up 8 bases and J gave up 1 base, with 17 bases separating them. Germline V gene lookup returns CDR1 DFQATT and CDR2 SNEGSKA (reference sequence). CDR3 nucleotides: TGCAGTATCGATCGACCAGGGCGCCAAGAGACCCAGTACTTC. Protein sequence: CSIDRPGRQETQYF.

This clonotype showed up many times. A read error may account for a junction end that differs from germline. The chain couples TRBV20-1 to TRBJ2-3; 9 nucleotides line up with TRBD1. CDR3 length: 11 amino acids. Germline-derived CDR1 and CDR2 are DFQATT and SNEGSKA (reference sequence). The chain's CDR3 is CSARGQGTVHF. The DNA for the CDR3 is TGCAGTGCTCGAGGACAGGGGACCGTCCATTTT.

The gene calls are TRBV12-3 or TRBV12-4 and TRBJ2-6; D gene ambiguous. This CDR3 contains 15 residues. The V end lost 6 bases, the J end lost 0 bases, and 9 bases lay between the germline ends. CDR3 sequence: CASSDRYSGANVLTF. CDR3 nucleotide sequence: TGTGCCAGCAGCGACCGCTACTCTGGGGCCAACGTCCTGACTTTC.

V and J are TRBV7-9 and TRBJ1-2; a possible D gene is TRBD1 (6 bases). The CDR3 covers 16 residues. Germline loops: CDR1 SEHNR, CDR2 FQNEAQ (reference sequence). The germline V and J ends were trimmed by 2 bases and 5 bases, with 18 bases remaining between them. CDR3 in amino acids: CASSLSRGAGQYGYTF. The CDR3 DNA sequence: TGTGCCAGCAGCTTATCTAGGGGGGCAGGACAATATGGCTACACCTTC.

In its sample, this clonotype was seen many times. V and J are TRBV20-1 and TRBJ1-4; a possible D gene is TRBD1 (5 bases). The CDR3 length is 16 residues. V was pared by 6 bases and J by 1 base, with 18 bases between. In germline, CDR1 is DFQATT, CDR2 SNEGSKA (reference sequence). CDR3 loop: CSAQVPGRGTNEKLFF. In DNA, the CDR3 is TGCAGTGCCCAAGTCCCGGGACGGGGAACTAATGAAAAACTGTTTTTT.

This clonotype was recorded at least ten times. V is TRBV5-6 and J is TRBJ2-7; tentatively, D is TRBD2 (6 bases). V lost 4 bases and J 4 bases, leaving 6 bases between the germline ends. The CDR3 length is 11 residues. The germline V gene encodes CDR1 SGHDT and CDR2 YYEEEE. DNA for the CDR3: TGTGCCAGCAGCCGGGGGTACGAGCAGTACTTC. Residues: CASSRGYEQYF.

This clonotype was counted many times. V is TRBV7-8 and J is TRBJ1-6; D not resolved. The CDR3 length is 15 residues. Germline CDR1 and CDR2: SGHVS and FQNEAQ. With 5 bases removed from V and 7 bases from J, the gap between germline ends came to 15 bases. CDR3 in DNA: TGTGCCAGCAGCCCGTCCGCCGCCAGGAATTCACCCCTCCACTTT. Translating it yields CASSPSAARNSPLHF.

This clonotype was seen a few times. The V call is TRBV20-1, the J call TRBJ2-7; D is perhaps TRBD1 or TRBD2 (5 bases each). The germline V and J ends were trimmed by 0 bases and 2 bases, with 14 bases remaining between them. Germline assignment: CDR1 DFQATT and CDR2 SNEGSKA (reference sequence). CDR3 length: 15 amino acids. This CDR3 reads CSAREPRGSAYEQYF. The CDR3 bases are TGCAGTGCTAGAGAACCCCGGGGCTCAGCCTACGAGCAGTACTTC.

This clonotype was seen at least ten times. The chain has TRBV5-1 and TRBJ1-2, with D possibly being TRBD1 (5 bases). Germline V gives CDR1 SGHRS, CDR2 YFSETQ. The CDR3 has 16 residues. V was clipped by 1 base and J by 4 bases, with 17 bases between them. The CDR3: CASSLLTGTEGYGYTF. CDR3 DNA: TGCGCCAGCAGCTTGCTAACCGGGACCGAGGGCTATGGCTACACCTTC.

This clonotype was counted ten times or more. V usage is TRBV12-5 and J usage is TRBJ2-5; D uncertain. With 2 bases removed from V and 5 bases from J, the gap between germline ends came to 6 bases. The CDR3 runs 12 residues. Germline CDR1 is LGHNT and CDR2 is FRNRAP. Here the CDR3 DNA reads TGTGCTAGTGGTTTGATTTCGGAGACCCAGTACTTC. This translates into CASGLISETQYF. The whole variable domain, remainder taken from reference TRBV12-5 and TRBJ2-5, is DARVTQTPRHKVTEMGQEVTMRCQPILGHNTVFWYRQTMMQGLELLAYFRNRAPLDDSGMPKDRFSAEMPDATLATLKIQPSEPRDSAVYFCASGLISETQYFGPGTRLLVL.

In this sample, this clonotype turned up many times. V is TRBV6-2 or TRBV6-3 and J is TRBJ1-1; D gene unclear. Trimming left V 2 bases short and J 4 bases short, with 14 bases between. This CDR3 has 15 amino acids. CDR1 MNHEY and CDR2 SVGEGT come from the germline V gene. This CDR3 reads CASSYARVRGTEAFF. The CDR3 region has the DNA TGTGCCAGCAGTTACGCGCGGGTCAGAGGCACTGAAGCTTTCTTT.

This clonotype was recorded many times. The J gene is TRBJ2-3, the V gene TRBV27; 7 bases match TRBD2. This CDR3 is 15 amino acids long. With 5 bases clipped from V and 0 bases from J, the junction kept 5 bases outside the gene matches. Germline lookup yields CDR1 MNHEY and CDR2 SMNVEV (reference sequence). The chain's CDR3 is CASSILSGSTDTQYF. CDR3 nucleotides: TGTGCCAGCAGTATCCTTAGCGGGAGCACAGATACGCAGTATTTT.

This clonotype showed up many times. The V and J genes are TRBV20-1 and TRBJ2-5; a possible D gene is TRBD1 (6 bases). V was cut by 0 bases and J by 2 bases, with 7 bases left in between. The CDR3 is made up of 13 amino acids. CDR1 is DFQATT, CDR2 SNEGSKA, per germline (reference sequence). The CDR3 sequence is CSAREGAQETQYF. The CDR3 nucleotides are TGCAGTGCTAGAGAGGGGGCACAAGAGACCCAGTACTTC.

V is TRBV10-1 and J is TRBJ2-3; D unresolved. CDR3 length equals 13 residues. The V end was cut by 0 bases, the J end by 8 bases, with 9 bases between. The V gene's germline CDR1 is WNHNN and CDR2 SYGVQD (reference sequence). CDR3 residues: CASSESLPGTQYF. The DNA of the CDR3 is TGCGCCAGCAGTGAGTCCCTCCCCGGTACGCAGTATTTT.

The V and J genes are TRBV7-3 and TRBJ2-7; tentatively, D is TRBD2 (6 bases). The CDR3 loop spans 13 amino acids. Germline V lookup: CDR1 SGHTA, CDR2 FQGTGA. With 4 bases removed from V and 6 bases from J, the gap between germline ends came to 13 bases. CDR3 in DNA: TGTGCCAGCAGCTCTGTGGGAGCGGGCGAGCAGTACTTC. It encodes CASSSVGAGEQYF.